This is a list of T cell receptor beta chains from one sample in a study of T cells in localized non-small cell lung cancer. TCRdb's copy holds only in-frame clones and misses some; the assay was immunoSEQ multiplex PCR. The sample holds roughly 2,100 clones, around 30% seen once. The input for sequencing was normal lung tissue next to the tumor, taken before any cancer treatment. These receptors came from a woman aged 35-75 years with stage II squamous cell lung carcinoma. The CDR3 runs from the conserved cysteine through the conserved F or W. The D gene is left open where the match is weak. Expanded clones are given a class, and other clones once, few, many or no size at all.

NA	TRBV6-8	TRBJ2-7	few	TGTGCCAGCAGTGCCCTTGGGACTCAACCCTACGAGCAGTACTTC	CASSALGTQPYEQYF
NA	TRBV30	TRBJ1-5	few	TGTGCCTGGAGAGGACAGTCTAACAATCAGCCCCAGCATTTT	CAWRGQSNNQPQHF
NA	TRBV29-1	TRBJ1-1	few	TGCAGCGTCCGTGCTGACCAGATGGGACCGGCTTTCTTT	CSVRADQMGPAFF
NA	TRBV18	TRBJ1-4	once	TGTGCCAGCTCAGGCTCGGGACGGATAAATGAAAAACTGTTTTTT	CASSGSGRINEKLFF
NA	TRBV11-3	TRBJ1-1	medium-sized	TGTGCCAGCAGCCTAGTGACGTTTGGCGCTGAAGCTTTCTTT	CASSLVTFGAEAFF
NA	TRBV28	TRBJ2-7	NA	TGTGCCACCGCGACACTCCGGAGGGTTAGCTCCTACGAGCAGTACTTC	CATATLRRVSSYEQYF
TRBD1	TRBV28	TRBJ1-5	few	TGTGCCAGCAGACTTCACAGGGGAAGCAATCAGCCCCAGCATTTT	CASRLHRGSNQPQHF
NA	TRBV6-8	TRBJ1-1	NA	TGTGCCAGCAAGCGAGACGGGAACACTGAAGCTTTCTTT	CASKRDGNTEAFF
TRBD2	TRBV30	TRBJ2-1	few	TGTGCCTGGAGTGTTTTTAGGACTAGCGGGGGGCGCAATGAGCAGTTCTTC	CAWSVFRTSGGRNEQFF
NA	TRBV6-8	TRBJ1-2	few	TGTGCCAGCAGTTCCACTGACTATGGCTACACCTTC	CASSSTDYGYTF
NA	TRBV6-8	TRBJ2-6	NA	TGTGCCAGCAGTTACGATCTGCCTAGGGGAAATGGGGCCAACGTCCTGACTTTC	CASSYDLPRGNGANVLTF
TRBD2	TRBV6-8	TRBJ2-7	NA	TGTGCCGCGGGAGGGGGAGCTAGCGGGGCGGACGAGCAGTACTTC	CAAGGGASGADEQYF
NA	TRBV19	TRBJ2-7	NA	TGTGCCAGTAGTACCCCCCAGGGATTGACAGGATTAAACGAGCAGTACTTC	CASSTPQGLTGLNEQYF
TRBD1	TRBV28	TRBJ2-7	NA	TGTGCCAGCAGACCACCGGGACAGGGCTACGAGCAGTACTTC	CASRPPGQGYEQYF
NA	TRBV19	TRBJ1-5	NA	TGTGCCACCAAAAGTCAGGGGACTTCCAATCAGCCCCAGCATTTT	CATKSQGTSNQPQHF
TRBD2	TRBV9	TRBJ2-2	few	TGTGCCAGCAGCTTCCCCGGACTAGCGGGGGGCACCGGGGAGCTGTTTTTT	CASSFPGLAGGTGELFF
TRBD2	TRBV15	TRBJ2-1	few	TGTGCCACCAGCAGTAGGACTAGCGGGAGCGTGGAGCAGTTCTTC	CATSSRTSGSVEQFF
TRBD1	TRBV15	TRBJ2-5	few	TGTGCCACCAGCAGGGGGGACAGGGGTGGAGAGACCCAGTACTTC	CATSRGDRGGETQYF
NA	TRBV5-1	TRBJ2-1	once	TGCGCCAGCAGCTTCCTTCAGGGGGGCTACAATGAGCAGTTCTTC	CASSFLQGGYNEQFF
NA	TRBV9	TRBJ2-1	few	TGTGCCAGCAGCGCCCTGGGGCAGTGGAATGAGCAGTTCTTC	CASSALGQWNEQFF
TRBD1	TRBV6-8	TRBJ1-1	NA	TGTGCCAGCAGTTACTCGACAGGGTACAGGGCTTTCTTT	CASSYSTGYRAFF
NA	TRBV29-1	TRBJ2-1	NA	TGCAGCGTTGAAAGGCAGTACAATGAGCAGTTCTTC	CSVERQYNEQFF
NA	TRBV6-8	TRBJ2-7	few	TGTGCCAGCAGACCCCCAACCGGGGGCGGCGAGCAGTACTTC	CASRPPTGGGEQYF
NA	TRBV10-2	TRBJ2-1	NA	TGCGCCAGCAGTGATGGCGGGGGCGGTGAAAGTGAGCAGTTCTTC	CASSDGGGGESEQFF
NA	TRBV14	TRBJ1-2	NA	TGTGCCAGCAGCCAACGGGGGGGTAGCAGGCACTATGGCTACACCTTC	CASSQRGGSRHYGYTF
NA	TRBV5-1	TRBJ1-4	NA	TGCGCCAGCAGCTTGGGGGCAACCGGGGAAAAACTGTTTTTT	CASSLGATGEKLFF
NA	TRBV29-1	TRBJ2-3	NA	TGCAGCGTTCGACTTCTTCCCACAGATACGCAGTATTTT	CSVRLLPTDTQYF
TRBD2	TRBV14	TRBJ2-7	NA	TGTGCCAGCAGCCTCGGGACTAGCGGGAGGGGCGAGCAGTACTTC	CASSLGTSGRGEQYF
NA	TRBV5-1	TRBJ1-1	NA	TGCGCCAGCAGCTTGGTTTCAGGGTCGAACACTGAAGCTTTCTTT	CASSLVSGSNTEAFF
TRBD1	TRBV11-3	TRBJ2-5	few	TGTGCCAGCAGCTTGGTCCGGGACAGGGGCCAGACCCAGTACTTC	CASSLVRDRGQTQYF
NA	TRBV14	TRBJ2-7	NA	TGTGCCAGCAGACAAGCCGGATCGAGGTACGAGCAGTACTTC	CASRQAGSRYEQYF
NA	TRBV6-8	TRBJ2-5	medium-sized	TGTGCCAGCAGTCCCTCGGGCGGGGCCCAAGAGACCCAGTACTTC	CASSPSGGAQETQYF
NA	TRBV6-8	TRBJ1-2	few	TGTGCCAGCAGTTACCAGCAGAAAGCTGGCTACACCTTC	CASSYQQKAGYTF
TRBD1	TRBV6-8	TRBJ1-1	few	TGTGCCAGCAAAAACAGGGGTTGGGGCACTGAAGCTTTCTTT	CASKNRGWGTEAFF
TRBD1	TRBV29-1	TRBJ1-1	NA	TGCAGCGGTCAGACAGGGATGAACACTGAAGCTTTCTTT	CSGQTGMNTEAFF
NA	TRBV9	TRBJ2-5	NA	TGTGCCAGCAGCCCAAGTCAAGAGACCCAGTACTTC	CASSPSQETQYF
TRBD1	TRBV12-5	TRBJ1-1	NA	TGTGCTAGTGGTTTGGCCGGACAGGGTCGCACTGAAGCTTTCTTT	CASGLAGQGRTEAFF
NA	TRBV14	TRBJ2-7	NA	TGTGCCAGCAGCCAAGATGGCGGGCTGGGTTCCAGACGCGAGCAGTACTTC	CASSQDGGLGSRREQYF
NA	TRBV29-1	TRBJ2-2	NA	TGCAGCGTTGTTTCCAGCAACACCGGGGAGCTGTTTTTT	CSVVSSNTGELFF
NA	TRBV11-3	TRBJ1-3	NA	TGTGCCAGCAGCCTGGGGGGGAACAGATACTCTGGAAACACCATATATTTT	CASSLGGNRYSGNTIYF
TRBD1	TRBV28	TRBJ2-2	NA	TGTGCCAGCAGTTTAGGGGGGAAGGGGACAGGGCGCGGGGAGCTGTTTTTT	CASSLGGKGTGRGELFF
TRBD2	TRBV11-3	TRBJ2-7	medium-sized	TGTGCCAGCAGCTTAGAGGGGAGCGGGAGACCCTACGAGCAGTACTTC	CASSLEGSGRPYEQYF
NA	TRBV18	TRBJ2-3	NA	TGTGCCAGCTCACAACTTGGGCAGGGATCAGATACGCAGTATTTT	CASSQLGQGSDTQYF
TRBD1	TRBV11-3	TRBJ1-4	few	TGTGCCAGCACCCGCGACAGGGGAGGCGAAAAACTGTTTTTT	CASTRDRGGEKLFF
TRBD2	TRBV11-3	TRBJ2-5	few	TGTGCCAGCAGCTTTATAGCGGGCTCCGAGACCCAGTACTTC	CASSFIAGSETQYF
NA	TRBV11-3	TRBJ2-7	NA	TGTGCCAGCAGCACACAGGGTGGAGGCTCCTACGAGCAGTACTTC	CASSTQGGGSYEQYF
TRBD2	TRBV9	TRBJ2-1	NA	TGTGCCAGCAGCGTAGAGAAGGGACTAGCGGGATTCGATGAGCAGTTCTTC	CASSVEKGLAGFDEQFF
TRBD1	TRBV28	TRBJ1-3	few	TGTGCCAGCAGGCCCGAAGGGACAGGGCGGCGAAACACCATATATTTT	CASRPEGTGRRNTIYF
NA	TRBV9	TRBJ1-1	few	TGTGCCAGCAGTGGCAATTTTATGACAGGAGGCACTGAAGCTTTCTTT	CASSGNFMTGGTEAFF
TRBD1	TRBV28	TRBJ1-5	NA	TGTGCCAGCAGTGCCGGGACAGGGCATCAGCCCCAGCATTTT	CASSAGTGHQPQHF
NA	TRBV30	TRBJ2-7	NA	TGTGCCTGGAGTGTAAGGGGTGGATCCTACGAGCAGTACTTC	CAWSVRGGSYEQYF
NA	TRBV6-8	TRBJ2-1	few	TGTGCCAGCAGTTACTCGAACACCTACAATGAGCAGTTCTTC	CASSYSNTYNEQFF